This TCR beta chain appears in the sequencing data of a study of blood T cell repertoires in COVID-19. Some clones are missing from TCRdb's copy, which holds only in-frame ones; the method was immunoSEQ multiplex PCR. The sample lists fewer than 350,000 clones, approximately 88% occurring once. Trimming took 2 bases from V and 7 from J; bases not matched to a gene: 7. Germline loops: CDR1 SGDLS, CDR2 YYNGEE. There are 16 residues in the CDR3. This clonotype originated in a woman in her forties who had recovered from COVID-19. The sequencing sample was made of PBMCs or T cells enriched from blood (not recorded which). The rearrangement links TRBV9 to TRBJ2-5, with 14 nucleotides matching TRBD2. CDR3 region: CASSVGTSGSSVTQYF. CDR3 nucleotides: TGTGCCAGCAGCGTCGGGACTAGCGGGAGTTCAGTGACCCAGTACTTC.